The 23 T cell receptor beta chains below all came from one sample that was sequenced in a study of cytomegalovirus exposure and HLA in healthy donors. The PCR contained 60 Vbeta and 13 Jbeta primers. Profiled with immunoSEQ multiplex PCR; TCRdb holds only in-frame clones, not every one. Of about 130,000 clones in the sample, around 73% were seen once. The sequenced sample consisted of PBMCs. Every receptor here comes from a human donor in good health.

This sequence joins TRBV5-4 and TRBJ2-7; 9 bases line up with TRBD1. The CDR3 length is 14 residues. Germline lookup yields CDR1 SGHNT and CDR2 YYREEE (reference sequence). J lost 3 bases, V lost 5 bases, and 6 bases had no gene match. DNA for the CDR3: TGTGCCAGCAGGAGGACAGGGGAGATCTACGAGCAGTACTTC. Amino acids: CASRRTGEIYEQYF.

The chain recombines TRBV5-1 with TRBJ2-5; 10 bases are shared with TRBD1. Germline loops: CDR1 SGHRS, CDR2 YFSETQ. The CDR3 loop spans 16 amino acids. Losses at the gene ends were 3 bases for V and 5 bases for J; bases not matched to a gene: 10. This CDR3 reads CASSSAGTGDYETQYF. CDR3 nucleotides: TGCGCCAGCAGCTCGGCCGGGACAGGGGACTACGAGACCCAGTACTTC.

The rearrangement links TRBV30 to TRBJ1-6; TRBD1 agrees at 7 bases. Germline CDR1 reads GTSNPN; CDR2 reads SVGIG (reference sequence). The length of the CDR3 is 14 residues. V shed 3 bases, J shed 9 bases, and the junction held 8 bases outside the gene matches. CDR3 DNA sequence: TGTGCCTGGAGGACCCGGGACAGAACTTCACCCCTCCACTTT. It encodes CAWRTRDRTSPLHF.

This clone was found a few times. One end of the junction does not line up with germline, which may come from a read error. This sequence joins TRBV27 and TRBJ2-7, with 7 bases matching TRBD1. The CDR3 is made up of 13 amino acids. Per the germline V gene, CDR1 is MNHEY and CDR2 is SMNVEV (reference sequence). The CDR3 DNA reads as TGTGCCAGCAGTTTATACCACCAGGGACAGAGGAACTTC. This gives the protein CASSLYHQGQRNF.

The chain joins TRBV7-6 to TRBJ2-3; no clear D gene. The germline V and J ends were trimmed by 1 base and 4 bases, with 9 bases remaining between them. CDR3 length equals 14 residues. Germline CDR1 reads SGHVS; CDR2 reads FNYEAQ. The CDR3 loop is CASSLGRLSDTQYF. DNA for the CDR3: TGTGCCAGCAGCTTAGGGCGGTTATCAGATACGCAGTATTTT. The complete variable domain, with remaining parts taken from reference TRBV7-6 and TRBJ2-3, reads GAGVSQSPRYKVTKRGQDVALRCDPISGHVSLYWYRQALGQGPEFLTYFNYEAQQDKSGLPNDRFSAERPEGSISTLTIQRTEQRDSAMYRCASSLGRLSDTQYFGPGTRLTVL.

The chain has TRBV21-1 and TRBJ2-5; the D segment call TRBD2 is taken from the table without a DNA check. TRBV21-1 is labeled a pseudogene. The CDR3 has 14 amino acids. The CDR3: CASSPPGTRGEQYF. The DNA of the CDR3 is TGTGCCAGCAGCCCCCCCGGGACTAGGGGTGAGCAGTACTTC.

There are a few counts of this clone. CDR3 nucleotides: TGTGCCAGCAGCTTACTGGACAGGGAAGAGACCCAGTACTTC. It codes for CASSLLDREETQYF. The gene calls are TRBV11-1 and TRBJ2-5; TRBD1 matches 8 bases. Looked up from germline, CDR1 is SGHAT and CDR2 is FQDESV (reference sequence). With 2 bases clipped from V and 3 bases from J, the junction kept 2 bases outside the gene matches. This CDR3 has 14 amino acids. The entire variable domain, with the rest obtained from reference TRBV11-1 and TRBJ2-5, is as follows: EAEVAQSPRYKITEKSQAVAFWCDPISGHATLYWYRQILGQGPELLVQFQDESVVDDSQLPKDRFSAERLKGVDSTLKIQPAELGDSAMYLCASSLLDREETQYFGPGTRLLVL.

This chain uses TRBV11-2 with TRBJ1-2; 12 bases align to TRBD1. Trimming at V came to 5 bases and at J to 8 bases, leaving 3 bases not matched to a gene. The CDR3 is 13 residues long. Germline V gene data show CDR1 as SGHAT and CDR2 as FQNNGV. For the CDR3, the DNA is TGTGCCAGCAGCGGGACAGGGGGCATCGGCTACACCTTC. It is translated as CASSGTGGIGYTF.

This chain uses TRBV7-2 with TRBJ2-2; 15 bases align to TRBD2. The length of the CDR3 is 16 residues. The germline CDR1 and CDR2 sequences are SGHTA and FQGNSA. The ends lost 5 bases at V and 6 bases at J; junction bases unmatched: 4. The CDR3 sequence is CASSRRTSGGAGELFF. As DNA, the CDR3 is TGTGCCAGCAGCCGAAGGACTAGCGGGGGGGCCGGGGAGCTGTTTTTT. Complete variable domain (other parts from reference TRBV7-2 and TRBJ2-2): GAGVSQSPSNKVTEKGKDVELRCDPISGHTALYWYRQSLGQGLEFLIYFQGNSAPDKSGLPSDRFSAERTGGSVSTLTIQRTQQEDSAVYLCASSRRTSGGAGELFFGEGSRLTVL.

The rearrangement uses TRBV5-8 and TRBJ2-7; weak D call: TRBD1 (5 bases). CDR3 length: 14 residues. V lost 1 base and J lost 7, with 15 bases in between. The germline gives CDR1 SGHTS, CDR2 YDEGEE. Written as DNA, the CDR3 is TGTGCCAGCAGCTTGCCAGGGCAGGGTCGGGAGCAGTACTTC. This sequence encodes CASSLPGQGREQYF.

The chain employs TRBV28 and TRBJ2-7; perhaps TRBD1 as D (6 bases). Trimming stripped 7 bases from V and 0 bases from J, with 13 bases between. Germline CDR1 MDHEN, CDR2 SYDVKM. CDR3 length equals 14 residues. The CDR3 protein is CASKNRVSSYEQYF. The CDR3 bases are TGTGCCAGCAAGAACAGGGTGAGCTCCTACGAGCAGTACTTC.

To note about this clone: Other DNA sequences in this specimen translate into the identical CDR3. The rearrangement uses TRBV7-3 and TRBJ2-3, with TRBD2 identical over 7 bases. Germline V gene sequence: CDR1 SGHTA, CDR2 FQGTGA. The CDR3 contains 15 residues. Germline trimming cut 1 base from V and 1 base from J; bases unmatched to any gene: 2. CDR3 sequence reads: CASSLRGGGTDTQYF. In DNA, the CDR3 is TGTGCCAGCAGCTTAAGGGGGGGAGGCACAGATACGCAGTATTTT.

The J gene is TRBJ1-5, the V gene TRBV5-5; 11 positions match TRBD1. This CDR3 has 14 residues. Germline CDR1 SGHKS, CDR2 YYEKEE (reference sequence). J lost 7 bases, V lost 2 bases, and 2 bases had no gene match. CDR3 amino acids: CASSFGQGAQPQHF. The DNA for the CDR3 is TGTGCCAGCAGCTTCGGACAGGGGGCCCAGCCCCAGCATTTT.

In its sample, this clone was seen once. CDR3 DNA sequence: TGCGCCAGCAGCTTGGGTACTAGCGGGGTCGATGAGCAGTTCTTC. As protein: CASSLGTSGVDEQFF. The rearrangement uses TRBV5-1 and TRBJ2-1, with TRBD2 matching 10 bases. This CDR3 has 15 amino acids. Germline CDR1 is SGHRS and CDR2 is YFSETQ. J lost 8 bases, V lost 0 bases, and 5 bases had no gene match.

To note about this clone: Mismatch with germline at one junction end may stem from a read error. The CDR3 region has the DNA TGTGCCAGCAGCCAAGCACGACCTGGACTAGCGGGGGGGCCCACCTTC. Translated, it gives CASSQARPGLAGGPTF. This chain connects TRBV4-2 to TRBJ2-7, with TRBD2 identical over 15 bases. The CDR3 length is 16 residues. Germline loops: CDR1 LGHNA, CDR2 YNFKEQ.

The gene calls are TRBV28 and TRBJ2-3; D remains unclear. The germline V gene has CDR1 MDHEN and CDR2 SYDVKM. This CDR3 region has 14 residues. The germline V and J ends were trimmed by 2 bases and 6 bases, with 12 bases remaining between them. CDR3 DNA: TGTGCCAGCAGTTTAGTCAAACCTGAGGATACGCAGTATTTT. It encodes CASSLVKPEDTQYF.

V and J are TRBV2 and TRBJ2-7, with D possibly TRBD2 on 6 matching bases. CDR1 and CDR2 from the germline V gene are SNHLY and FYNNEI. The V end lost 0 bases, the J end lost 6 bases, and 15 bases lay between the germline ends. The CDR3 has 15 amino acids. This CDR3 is CASSEALGGTTEQYF. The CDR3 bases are TGTGCCAGCAGTGAAGCGCTTGGGGGGACGACCGAGCAGTACTTC.

DNA of the CDR3: TGTGCCAGCAGCCGACAGATAGGCTCTGGAAACACCATATATTTT. This translates into CASSRQIGSGNTIYF. V is TRBV7-6 and J is TRBJ1-3, with D possibly being TRBD1 (5 bases). V shed 5 bases and J shed 0 bases, with 11 bases lying between them. The CDR3 runs to 15 residues. Germline loops: CDR1 SGHVS, CDR2 FNYEAQ.

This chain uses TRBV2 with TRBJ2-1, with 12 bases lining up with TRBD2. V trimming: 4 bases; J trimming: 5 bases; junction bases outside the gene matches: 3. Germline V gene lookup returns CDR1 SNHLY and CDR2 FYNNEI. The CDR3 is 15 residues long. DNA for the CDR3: TGTGCCAGCAGTGGGGGGACTAGCGGGCACAATGAGCAGTTCTTC. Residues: CASSGGTSGHNEQFF.

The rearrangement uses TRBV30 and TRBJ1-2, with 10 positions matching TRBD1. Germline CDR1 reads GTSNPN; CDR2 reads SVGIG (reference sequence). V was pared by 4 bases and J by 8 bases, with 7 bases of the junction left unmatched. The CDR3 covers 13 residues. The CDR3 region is CAWKATGGIGYTF. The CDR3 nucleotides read TGTGCCTGGAAGGCGACAGGGGGCATCGGCTACACCTTC.

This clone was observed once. The CDR3 protein is CASSFTGSAEAFF. CDR3 bases: TGTGCCAGCAGCTTTACAGGGAGCGCTGAAGCTTTCTTT. The gene calls are TRBV7-2 and TRBJ1-1, with D perhaps matching TRBD1 (6 bases). V was trimmed by 3 bases and J by 6 bases, leaving 11 bases between them. The CDR3 is made up of 13 amino acids. Germline CDR1 SGHTA, CDR2 FQGNSA.

The CDR3, as DNA: TGCAGCGCCCAGGAGGGAGCGGGAGTGGATCGGGAGACCCAGTACTTC. Its translation: CSAQEGAGVDRETQYF. This rearrangement joins TRBV29-1 to TRBJ2-5; 8 bases agree with TRBD2. The trim removed 7 bases at V and 5 bases at J, leaving 18 bases unmatched. In germline, CDR1 is SQVTM, CDR2 ANQGSEA. The CDR3 runs 16 residues.

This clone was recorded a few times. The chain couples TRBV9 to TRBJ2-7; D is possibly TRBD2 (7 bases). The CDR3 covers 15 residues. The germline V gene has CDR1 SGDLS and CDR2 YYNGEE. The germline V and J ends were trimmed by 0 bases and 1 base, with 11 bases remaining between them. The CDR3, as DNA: TGTGCCAGCAGCGTAGGAGAGGGGGGGTCCTACGAGCAGTACTTC. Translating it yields CASSVGEGGSYEQYF.